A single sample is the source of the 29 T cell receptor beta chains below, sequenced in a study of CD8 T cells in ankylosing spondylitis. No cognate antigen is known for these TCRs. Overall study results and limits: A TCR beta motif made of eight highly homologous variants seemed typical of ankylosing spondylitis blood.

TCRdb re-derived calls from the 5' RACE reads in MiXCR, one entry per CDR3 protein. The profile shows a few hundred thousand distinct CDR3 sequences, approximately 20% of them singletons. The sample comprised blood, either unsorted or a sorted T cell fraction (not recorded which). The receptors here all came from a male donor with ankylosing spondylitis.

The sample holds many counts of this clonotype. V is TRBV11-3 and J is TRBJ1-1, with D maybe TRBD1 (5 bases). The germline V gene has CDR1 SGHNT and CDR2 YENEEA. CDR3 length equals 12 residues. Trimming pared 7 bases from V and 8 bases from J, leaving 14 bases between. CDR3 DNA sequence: TGTGCCAGCATTGATTGGGACGGCGAAGCTTTCTTT. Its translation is CASIDWDGEAFF.

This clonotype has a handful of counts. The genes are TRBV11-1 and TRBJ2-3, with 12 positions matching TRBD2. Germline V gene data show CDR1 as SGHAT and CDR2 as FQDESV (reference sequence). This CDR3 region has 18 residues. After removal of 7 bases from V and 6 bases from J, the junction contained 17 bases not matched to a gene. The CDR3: CASIHLRLAGGPDDTQYF. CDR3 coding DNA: TGTGCCAGCATTCATTTACGGCTAGCGGGAGGGCCGGATGATACGCAGTATTTT.

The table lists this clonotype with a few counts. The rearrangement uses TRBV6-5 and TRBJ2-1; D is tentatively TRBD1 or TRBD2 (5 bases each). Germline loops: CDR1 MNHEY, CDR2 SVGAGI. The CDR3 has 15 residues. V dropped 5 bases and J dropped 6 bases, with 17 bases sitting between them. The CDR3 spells CASSTSWDATNEQFF. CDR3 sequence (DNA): TGTGCCAGCAGTACTTCCTGGGACGCAACCAATGAGCAGTTCTTC.

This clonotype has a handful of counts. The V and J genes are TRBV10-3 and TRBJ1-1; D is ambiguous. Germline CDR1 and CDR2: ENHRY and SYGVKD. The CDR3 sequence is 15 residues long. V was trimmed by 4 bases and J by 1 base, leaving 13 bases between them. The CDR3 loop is CAISAFGRANTEAFF. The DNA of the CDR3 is TGTGCCATCAGTGCCTTCGGGCGTGCGAACACTGAAGCTTTCTTT.

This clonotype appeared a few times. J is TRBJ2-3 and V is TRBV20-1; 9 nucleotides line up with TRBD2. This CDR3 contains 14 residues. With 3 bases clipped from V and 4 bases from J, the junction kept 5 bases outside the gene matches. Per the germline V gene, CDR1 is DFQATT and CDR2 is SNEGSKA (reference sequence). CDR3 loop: CSARQAGGADTQYF. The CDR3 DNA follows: TGCAGTGCTAGGCAAGCGGGAGGTGCAGATACGCAGTATTTT.

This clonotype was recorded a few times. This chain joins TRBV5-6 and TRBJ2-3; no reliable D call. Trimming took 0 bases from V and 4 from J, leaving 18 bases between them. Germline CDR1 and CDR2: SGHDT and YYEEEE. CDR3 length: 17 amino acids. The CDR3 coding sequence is TGTGCCAGCAGCTTGGTAGCTCCCCGTAGGTGGGCAGATACGCAGTATTTT. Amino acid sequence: CASSLVAPRRWADTQYF.

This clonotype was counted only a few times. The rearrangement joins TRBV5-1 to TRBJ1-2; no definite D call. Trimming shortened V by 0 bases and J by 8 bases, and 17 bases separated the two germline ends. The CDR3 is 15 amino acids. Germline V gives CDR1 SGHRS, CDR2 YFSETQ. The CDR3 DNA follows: TGCGCCAGCAGCTTGGCCCTCGAGACCTCCTCCGGCTACACCTTC. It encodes CASSLALETSSGYTF.

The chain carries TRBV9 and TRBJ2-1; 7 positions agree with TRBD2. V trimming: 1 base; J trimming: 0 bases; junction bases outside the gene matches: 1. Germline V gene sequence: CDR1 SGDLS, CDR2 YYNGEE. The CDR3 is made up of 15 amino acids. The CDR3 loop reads CASSVSGISYNEQFF. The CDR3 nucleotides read TGTGCCAGCAGCGTAAGCGGGATCTCCTACAATGAGCAGTTCTTC.

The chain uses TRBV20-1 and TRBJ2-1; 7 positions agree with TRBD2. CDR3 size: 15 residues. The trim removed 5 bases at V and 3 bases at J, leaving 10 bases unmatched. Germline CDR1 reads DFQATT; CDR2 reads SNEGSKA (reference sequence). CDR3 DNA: TGCAGTGCTTCCTGGGCGGGAGAGATCTACAATGAGCAGTTCTTC. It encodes CSASWAGEIYNEQFF.

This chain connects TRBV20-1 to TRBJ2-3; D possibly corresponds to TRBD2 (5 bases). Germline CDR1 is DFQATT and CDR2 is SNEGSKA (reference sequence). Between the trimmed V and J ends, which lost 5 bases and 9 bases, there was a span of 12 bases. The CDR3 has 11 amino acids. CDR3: CSAPTTVTQYF. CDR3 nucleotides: TGCAGTGCTCCGACTACGGTGACGCAGTATTTT.

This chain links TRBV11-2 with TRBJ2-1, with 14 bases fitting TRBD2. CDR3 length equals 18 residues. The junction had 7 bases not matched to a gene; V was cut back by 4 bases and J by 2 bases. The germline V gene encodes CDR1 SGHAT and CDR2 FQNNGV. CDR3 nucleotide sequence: TGTGCCAGCAGCTCGACCGGGACTAGCGGGAGACCCTACAATGAGCAGTTCTTC. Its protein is CASSSTGTSGRPYNEQFF.

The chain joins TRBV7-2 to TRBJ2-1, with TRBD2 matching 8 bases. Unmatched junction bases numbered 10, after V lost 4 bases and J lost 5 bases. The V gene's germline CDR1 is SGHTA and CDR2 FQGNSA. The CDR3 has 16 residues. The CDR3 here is CASSWNGGVPDNEQFF. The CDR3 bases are TGTGCCAGCAGCTGGAACGGGGGGGTACCAGACAATGAGCAGTTCTTC. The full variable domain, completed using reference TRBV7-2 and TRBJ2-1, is GAGVSQSPSNKVTEKGKDVELRCDPISGHTALYWYRQSLGQGLEFLIYFQGNSAPDKSGLPSDRFSAERTGGSVSTLTIQRTQQEDSAVYLCASSWNGGVPDNEQFFGPGTRLTVL.

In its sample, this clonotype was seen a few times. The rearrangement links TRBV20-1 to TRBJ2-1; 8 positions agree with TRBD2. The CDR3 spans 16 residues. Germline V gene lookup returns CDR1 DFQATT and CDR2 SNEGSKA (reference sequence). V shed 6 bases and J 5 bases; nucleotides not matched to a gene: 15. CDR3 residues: CSAYLLAAGSNNEQFF. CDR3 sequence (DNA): TGCAGTGCCTATCTACTAGCGGCGGGGTCCAACAATGAGCAGTTCTTC.

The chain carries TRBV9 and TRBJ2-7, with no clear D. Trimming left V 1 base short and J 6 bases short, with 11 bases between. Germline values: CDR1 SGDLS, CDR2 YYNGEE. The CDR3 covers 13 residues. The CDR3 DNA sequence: TGTGCCAGCAGCGTATACGCCCTCGGCGAGCAGTACTTC. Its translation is CASSVYALGEQYF.

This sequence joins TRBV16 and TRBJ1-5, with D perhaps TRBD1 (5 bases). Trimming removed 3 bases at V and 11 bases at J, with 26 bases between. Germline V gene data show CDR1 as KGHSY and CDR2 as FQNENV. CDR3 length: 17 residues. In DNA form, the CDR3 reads TGTGCCAGCAGCCACACAACAGTCCGGGGCCTCGAATCGGCCCAGCATTTT. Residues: CASSHTTVRGLESAQHF.

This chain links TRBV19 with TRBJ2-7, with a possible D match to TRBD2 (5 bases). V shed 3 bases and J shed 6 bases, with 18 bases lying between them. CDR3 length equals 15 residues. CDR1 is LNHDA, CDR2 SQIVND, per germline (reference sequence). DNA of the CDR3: TGTGCCAGTAGTATCGCCCTGGGAGATAGGACCGAGCAGTACTTC. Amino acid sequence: CASSIALGDRTEQYF.

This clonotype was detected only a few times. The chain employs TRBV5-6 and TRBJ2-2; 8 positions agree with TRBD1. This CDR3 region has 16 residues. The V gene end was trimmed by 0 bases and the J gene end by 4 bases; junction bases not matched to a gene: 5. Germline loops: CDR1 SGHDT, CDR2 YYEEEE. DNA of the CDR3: TGTGCCAGCAGCTTGGGGCCAGGGGGCCTCACCGGGGAGCTGTTTTTT. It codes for CASSLGPGGLTGELFF.

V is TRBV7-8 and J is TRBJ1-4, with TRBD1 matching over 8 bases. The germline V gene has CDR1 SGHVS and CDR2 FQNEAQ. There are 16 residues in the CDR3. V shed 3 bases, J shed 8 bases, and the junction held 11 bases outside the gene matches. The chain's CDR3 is CASSLTDRGLSEKLFF. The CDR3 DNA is TGTGCCAGCAGCTTGACTGACAGGGGTTTAAGCGAAAAACTGTTTTTT.

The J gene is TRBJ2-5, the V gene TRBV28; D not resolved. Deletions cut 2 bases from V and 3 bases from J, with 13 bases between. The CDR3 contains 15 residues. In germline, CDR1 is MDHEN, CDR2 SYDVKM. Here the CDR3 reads CASSLVLAHEETQYF. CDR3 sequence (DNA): TGTGCCAGCAGTTTAGTGCTCGCGCACGAAGAGACCCAGTACTTC. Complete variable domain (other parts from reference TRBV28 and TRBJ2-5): DVKVTQSSRYLVKRTGEKVFLECVQDMDHENMFWYRQDPGLGLRLIYFSYDVKMKEKGDIPEGYSVSREKKERFSLILESASTNQTSMYLCASSLVLAHEETQYFGPGTRLLVL.

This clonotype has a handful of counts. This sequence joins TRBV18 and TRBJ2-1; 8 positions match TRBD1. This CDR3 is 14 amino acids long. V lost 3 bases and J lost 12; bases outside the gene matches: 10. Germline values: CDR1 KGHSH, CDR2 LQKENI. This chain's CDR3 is CASSPNLQGGRQFF. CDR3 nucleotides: TGTGCCAGCTCACCTAACCTACAGGGGGGCCGGCAGTTCTTC. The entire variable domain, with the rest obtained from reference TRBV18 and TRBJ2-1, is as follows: NAGVMQNPRHLVRRRGQEARLRCSPMKGHSHVYWYRQLPEEGLKFMVYLQKENIIDESGMPKERFSAEFPKEGPSILRIQQVVRGDSAAYFCASSPNLQGGRQFFGPGTRLTVL.

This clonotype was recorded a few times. CDR3: CASRILYEQYF. For the CDR3, the DNA is TGTGCCAGCAGGATTCTCTACGAGCAGTACTTC. The chain joins TRBV6-2 or TRBV6-3 to TRBJ2-7; D is undetermined. Germline V gene data show CDR1 as MNHEY and CDR2 as SVGEGT. V lost 6 bases to trimming and J lost 3 bases, with 6 bases between them. The CDR3 spans 11 residues.

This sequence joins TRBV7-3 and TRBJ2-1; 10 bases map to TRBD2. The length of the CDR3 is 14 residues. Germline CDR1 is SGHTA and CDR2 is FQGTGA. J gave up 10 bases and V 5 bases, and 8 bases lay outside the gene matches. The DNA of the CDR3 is TGTGCCAGCAGCCCTATAGCGGGAGGAGGCGAGCAGTTCTTC. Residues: CASSPIAGGGEQFF.

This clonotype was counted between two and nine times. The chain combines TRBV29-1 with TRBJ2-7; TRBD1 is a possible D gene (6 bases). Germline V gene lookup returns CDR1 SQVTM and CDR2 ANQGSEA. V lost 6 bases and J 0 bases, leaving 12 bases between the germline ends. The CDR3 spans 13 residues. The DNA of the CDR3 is TGCAGCGTGCGACGACAGGTCTCCTACGAGCAGTACTTC. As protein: CSVRRQVSYEQYF.

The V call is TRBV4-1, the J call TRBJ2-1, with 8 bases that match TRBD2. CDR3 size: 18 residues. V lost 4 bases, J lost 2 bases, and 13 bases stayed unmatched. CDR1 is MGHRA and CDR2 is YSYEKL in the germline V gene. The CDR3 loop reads CASSPVGLGRGPYNEQFF. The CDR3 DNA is TGCGCCAGCAGCCCGGTGGGACTAGGGAGAGGGCCCTACAATGAGCAGTTCTTC.

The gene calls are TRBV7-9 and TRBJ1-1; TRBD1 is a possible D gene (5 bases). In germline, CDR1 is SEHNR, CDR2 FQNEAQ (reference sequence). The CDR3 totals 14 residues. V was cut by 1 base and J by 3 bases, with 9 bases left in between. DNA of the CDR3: TGTGCCAGCAGCTTAGAAGGGGCAGACACTGAAGCTTTCTTT. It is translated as CASSLEGADTEAFF.

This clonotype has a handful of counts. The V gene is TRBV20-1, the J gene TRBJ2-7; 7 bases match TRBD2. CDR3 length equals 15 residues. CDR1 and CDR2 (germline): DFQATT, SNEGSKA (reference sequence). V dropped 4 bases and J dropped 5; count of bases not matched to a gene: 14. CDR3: CSAKKLGGDWDEQYF. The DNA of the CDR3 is TGCAGTGCTAAAAAACTTGGGGGGGATTGGGACGAGCAGTACTTC.

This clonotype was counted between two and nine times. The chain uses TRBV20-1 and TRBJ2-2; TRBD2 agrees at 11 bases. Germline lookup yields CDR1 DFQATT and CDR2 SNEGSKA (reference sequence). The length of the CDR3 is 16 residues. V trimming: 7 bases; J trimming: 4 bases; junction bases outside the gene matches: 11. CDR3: CSVSPGTSGSTGELFF. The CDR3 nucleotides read TGCAGTGTCAGCCCTGGGACTAGCGGAAGCACCGGGGAGCTGTTTTTT.

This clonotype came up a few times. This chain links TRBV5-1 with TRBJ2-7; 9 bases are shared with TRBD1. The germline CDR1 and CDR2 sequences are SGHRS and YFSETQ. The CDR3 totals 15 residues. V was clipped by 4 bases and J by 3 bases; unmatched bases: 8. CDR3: CASSPWGTGIYEQYF. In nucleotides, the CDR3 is TGCGCCAGCAGCCCGTGGGGGACAGGGATCTACGAGCAGTACTTC.

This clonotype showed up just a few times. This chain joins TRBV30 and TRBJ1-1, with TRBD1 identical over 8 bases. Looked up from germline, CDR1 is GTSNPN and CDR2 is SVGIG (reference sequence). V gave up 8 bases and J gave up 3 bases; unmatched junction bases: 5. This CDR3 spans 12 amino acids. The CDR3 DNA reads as TGTGCCGGAAAGACAGGGGACACTGAAGCTTTCTTT. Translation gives CAGKTGDTEAFF.